This T cell receptor (beta chain) was sequenced for a study of blood T cell repertoires in COVID-19 (dated by TCRdb to between 2020 and 2021). For context, the study as a whole: The collaborator samples originated in the United States, Italy and Spain and spanned the acute and convalescent phases of COVID-19. Sample metadata almost always included a de-identified subject ID, COVID-19 status, age in years and sex. The repertoires were made available in a free public database intended to serve as a resource for research on the immune response to SARS-CoV-2. Deeply sampled blood TCRbeta repertoires from subjects exposed to, actively infected with, or recovered from COVID-19 were included in the dataset. Where available, HLA class I and class II types were obtained from metadata supplied by the sample provider rather than from assay-based typing. The samples were drawn from the first 160 participants of the ongoing ImmuneRACE study and from 950 to 1,500 subjects provided by 6 global collaborators. The prospective study material was composed of cDNA or gDNA derived from T cells, B-cell-depleted T cells, or PBMCs. Findings and caveats that apply to the study as a whole: The quantity of clinical and demographic metadata differed by source and by participant and was supplied without curation.

Collaborating institutions collected whole blood in K2EDTA tubes following their own protocols. For TCRbeta analysis, collaborator samples were shipped as frozen whole blood, as isolated PBMCs, or as DNA extracted from either sample type. This clone was counted a single time. Its binding antigen is unknown. No much larger clonotype is one base removed from it; base qualities were not supplied. The junction carries 11 bases between V and J, which are trimmed by 1 base and 0 bases respectively. Reading from cysteine to phenylalanine, the CDR3 counts 16 amino acids. Only the CDR3 part of the read is kept: 48 bases, read in frame from the first base. Looking up the germline V gene yields CDR1 SGHTA and CDR2 FQGNSA. The immunoSEQ Assay, a bias-controlled multiplex PCR, was used to amplify TCRbeta CDR3 regions from genomic DNA. In the authors' own workflow: The number of nucleated cells in each sample was estimated from the amplification of reference gene primers within the assay. To quantify the absolute abundance of each unique TCRbeta CDR3 rearrangement, sequence reads were collapsed and filtered. Productive Simpson clonality was computed per sample as the square root of Simpson's diversity index over productive rearrangements. TCRdb obtained this table from immuneACCESS and retained in-frame rearrangements with V and J assigned. These tables miss some clones; where compared with another copy, unresolved V genes account for less than half of the shortfall, and the remainder is unexplained. D and trimming were read from the DNA, whereas the V and J calls and clone size are those reported in that table. Present in this sample are some 260,000 clones, around 90% of which were seen just once. Roughly 0.8% of the sample is in the top ten clones.

The chain uses TRBV7-2 and TRBJ2-3; no D gene can be assigned with confidence. This sequence originates from a woman aged 25 to 39 with acute or convalescent COVID-19. The sequencing sample was made of peripheral blood. In nucleotides, the sequence is TGTGCCAGCAGCTTAGACGGTACTTCTAGCACAGATACGCAGTATTTT. Translated, this is CASSLDGTSSTDTQYF.